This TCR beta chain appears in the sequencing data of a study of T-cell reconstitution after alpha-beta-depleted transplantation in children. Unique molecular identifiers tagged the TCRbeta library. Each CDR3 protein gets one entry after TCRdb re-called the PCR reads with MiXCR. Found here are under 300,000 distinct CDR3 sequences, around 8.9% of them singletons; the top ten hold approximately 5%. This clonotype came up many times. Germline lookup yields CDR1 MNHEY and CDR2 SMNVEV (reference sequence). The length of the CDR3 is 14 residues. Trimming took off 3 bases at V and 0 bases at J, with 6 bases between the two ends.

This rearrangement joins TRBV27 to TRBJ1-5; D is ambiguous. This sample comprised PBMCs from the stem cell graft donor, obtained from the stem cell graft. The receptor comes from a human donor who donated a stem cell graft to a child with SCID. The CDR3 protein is CASSLVASNQPQHF. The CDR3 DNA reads TGTGCCAGCAGTTTGGTGGCTAGCAATCAGCCCCAGCATTTT.